What follows are 11 T cell receptor beta chains derived from one specimen sequenced in a study of early T cells in non-severe SARS-CoV-2 infection. Each CDR3 protein is one row after TCRdb ran MiXCR on the 5' RACE reads. The table lists about 130,000 distinct CDR3 sequences, more than 13% of them singletons. Sequencing was carried out using whole blood. The receptors were gathered from an adult who was a healthcare worker with PCR-confirmed SARS-CoV-2 infection or an uninfected control (not recorded which).

This sequence joins TRBV12-3 or TRBV12-4 and TRBJ2-3; 7 positions agree with TRBD2. The CDR3 extends over 14 amino acids. Germline trimming cut 6 bases from V and 1 base from J; bases unmatched to any gene: 4. The CDR3 region is CASSLAEGTDTQYF. CDR3 bases: TGTGCCAGCAGCCTAGCGGAAGGCACAGATACGCAGTATTTT.

This chain links TRBV15 with TRBJ1-4; no firm D call. Trimming stripped 2 bases from V and 4 bases from J, with 11 bases between. The CDR3 runs to 15 residues. Per the germline V gene, CDR1 is LNHNV and CDR2 is YYDKDF (reference sequence). CDR3 residues: CATSRLGVGNEKLFF. In DNA, the CDR3 is TGTGCCACCAGCAGACTCGGAGTCGGTAATGAAAAACTGTTTTTT.

The CDR3 region is CASSLGVFPADTQYF. The CDR3, as DNA: TGTGCCAGCAGTTTGGGAGTATTCCCCGCAGATACGCAGTATTTT. V is TRBV12-3 or TRBV12-4 and J is TRBJ2-3; D is perhaps TRBD2 (5 bases). CDR3 length: 15 amino acids. V shed 3 bases and J shed 4 bases, with 14 bases lying between them.

This clonotype has ten or more counts. The J gene is TRBJ2-1, the V gene TRBV6-2 or TRBV6-3; D possibly corresponds to TRBD2 (5 bases). The CDR3 has 11 amino acids. Trimming took off 10 bases at V and 9 bases at J, with 13 bases between the two ends. Germline CDR1 is MNHEY and CDR2 is SVGEGT. The CDR3 DNA reads as TGTGCCACCGAGGCGAGCGGTGAGCAGTTCTTC. Translated: CATEASGEQFF.

This clonotype was seen only a few times. The CDR3 region is CASSPSGTANTEAFF. In DNA form, the CDR3 reads TGCGCCAGCAGCCCCTCAGGGACAGCGAACACTGAAGCTTTCTTT. The chain has TRBV5-1 and TRBJ1-1, with TRBD1 matching over 7 bases. The CDR3 is 15 residues long. Trimming took 4 bases from V and 1 from J; bases not matched to a gene: 7. Germline V gives CDR1 SGHRS, CDR2 YFSETQ.

The chain combines TRBV5-4 with TRBJ2-7; 10 nucleotides match TRBD2. Germline V CDR1 and CDR2: SGHNT, YYREEE (reference sequence). The CDR3 has 15 amino acids. With V trimmed by 3 bases and J by 3 bases, 6 bases remained unmatched. This CDR3 reads CASSSILAGNYEQYF. The CDR3 DNA is TGTGCCAGCAGCTCAATACTAGCGGGGAACTACGAGCAGTACTTC.

There are a few counts of this clonotype. The chain combines TRBV6-6 with TRBJ2-2; D may be TRBD2 (7 bases). V gave up 5 bases and J gave up 5 bases, with 21 bases separating them. Germline values: CDR1 MNHNY, CDR2 SVGAGI (reference sequence). This CDR3 spans 17 amino acids. The CDR3 DNA follows: TGTGCCAGCAGTACCCCCGGGGGGAGGGGGAGGACCGGGGAGCTGTTTTTT. Translating gives CASSTPGGRGRTGELFF.

The chain carries TRBV6-2 or TRBV6-3 and TRBJ2-6; 7 bases match TRBD1. This CDR3 region has 16 residues. The V gene end was trimmed by 7 bases and the J gene end by 2 bases; junction bases not matched to a gene: 8. Looked up from germline, CDR1 is MNHEY and CDR2 is SVGEGT. CDR3 DNA sequence: TGTGCCAGCAACCGACAGGGTCAGGCTGGGGCCAACGTCCTGACTTTC. This encodes CASNRQGQAGANVLTF.

In its sample, this clonotype was seen many times. The J gene is TRBJ2-6, the V gene TRBV7-8, with 7 nucleotides matching TRBD1. Losses at the gene ends were 5 bases for V and 0 bases for J; bases not matched to a gene: 10. Looked up from germline, CDR1 is SGHVS and CDR2 is FQNEAQ. This CDR3 is 18 amino acids long. The CDR3 here is CASSRDRVGLSGANVLTF. The CDR3 DNA follows: TGTGCCAGCAGCCGTGACAGGGTGGGTCTCTCTGGGGCCAACGTCCTGACTTTC.

The rearrangement links TRBV3-1 to TRBJ2-6; tentative D call: TRBD2 (6 bases). The germline CDR1 and CDR2 sequences are LGHDT and YNNKEL (reference sequence). V was trimmed by 3 bases and J by 0 bases, leaving 12 bases between them. CDR3 length: 17 amino acids. The CDR3 coding sequence is TGTGCCAGCAGCCATTCTGGGACTCGCTCTGGGGCCAACGTCCTGACTTTC. This encodes CASSHSGTRSGANVLTF.

The chain has TRBV4-1 and TRBJ2-2; D gene unclear. Per the germline V gene, CDR1 is MGHRA and CDR2 is YSYEKL. This CDR3 comprises 12 residues. Trimming left V 0 bases short and J 5 bases short, with 1 base between. CDR3 residues: CASSQETGELFF. The DNA of the CDR3 is TGCGCCAGCAGCCAAGAGACCGGGGAGCTGTTTTTT.